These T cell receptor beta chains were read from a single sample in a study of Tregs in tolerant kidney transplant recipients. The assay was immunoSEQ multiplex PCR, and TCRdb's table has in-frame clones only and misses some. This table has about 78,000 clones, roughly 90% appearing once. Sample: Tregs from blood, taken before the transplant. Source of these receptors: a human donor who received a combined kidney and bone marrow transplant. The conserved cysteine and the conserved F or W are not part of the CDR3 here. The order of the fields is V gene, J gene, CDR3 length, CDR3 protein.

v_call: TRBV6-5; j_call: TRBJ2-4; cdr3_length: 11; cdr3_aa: ASTKTGEHIQY
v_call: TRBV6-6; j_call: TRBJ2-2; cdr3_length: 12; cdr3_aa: ASREQGATGELF
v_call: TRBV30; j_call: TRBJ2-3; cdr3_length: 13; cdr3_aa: AWSLEGGITDTQY
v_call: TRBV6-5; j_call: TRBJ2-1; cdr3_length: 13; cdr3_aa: ASSYSMHTDNEQF
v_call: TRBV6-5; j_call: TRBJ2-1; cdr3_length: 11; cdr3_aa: ASSYFLGLAPF
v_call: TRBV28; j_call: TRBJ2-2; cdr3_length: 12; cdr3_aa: ASETGANTGELF
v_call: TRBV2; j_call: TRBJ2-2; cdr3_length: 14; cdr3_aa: ASRRLAGSGTGELF
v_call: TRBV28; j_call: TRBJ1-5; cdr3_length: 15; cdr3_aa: ASSFPRQGVPNQPQH
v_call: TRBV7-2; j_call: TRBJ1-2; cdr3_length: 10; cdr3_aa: ASSLHNYGYT
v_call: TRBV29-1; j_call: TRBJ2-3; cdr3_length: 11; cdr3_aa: SVEGTTRDTQY
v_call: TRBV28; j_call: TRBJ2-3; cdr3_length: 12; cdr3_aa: ASCEGSHTDTQY
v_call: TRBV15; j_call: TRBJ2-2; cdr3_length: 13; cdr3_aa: ATSRQGADTGELF
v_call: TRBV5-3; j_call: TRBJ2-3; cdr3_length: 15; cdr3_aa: ARSLRTSGSGADTQY
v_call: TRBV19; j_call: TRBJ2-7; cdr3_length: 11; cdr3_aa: ASSIEAKYEQY
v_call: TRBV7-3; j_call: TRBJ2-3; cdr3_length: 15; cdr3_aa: ASSPLGARSSTDTQY
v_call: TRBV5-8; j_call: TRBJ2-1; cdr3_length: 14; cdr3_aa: ASSQGLAGIHNEQF
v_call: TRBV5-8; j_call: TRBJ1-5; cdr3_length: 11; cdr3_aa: ASSFSANQPQH
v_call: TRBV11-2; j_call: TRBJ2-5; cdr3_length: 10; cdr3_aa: ASARGQETQY
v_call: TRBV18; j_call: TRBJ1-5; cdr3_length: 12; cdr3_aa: ASSPTGGNQPQH
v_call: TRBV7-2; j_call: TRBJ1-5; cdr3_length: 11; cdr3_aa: ASSLAKSQPQH
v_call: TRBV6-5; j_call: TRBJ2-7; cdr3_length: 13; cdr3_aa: ASSYSSLAAYEQY
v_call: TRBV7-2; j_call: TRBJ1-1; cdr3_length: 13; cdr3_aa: ASSLAGRTNTEAF
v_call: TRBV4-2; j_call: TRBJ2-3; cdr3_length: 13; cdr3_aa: ASSQGAVSTDTQY
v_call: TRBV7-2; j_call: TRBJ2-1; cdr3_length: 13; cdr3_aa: ASSTLAGAVYEQF
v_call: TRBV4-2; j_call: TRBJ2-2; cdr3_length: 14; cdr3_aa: ASSQEGTESFRELF
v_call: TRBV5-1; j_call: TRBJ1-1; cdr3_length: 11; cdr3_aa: ASSFAGDTEAF
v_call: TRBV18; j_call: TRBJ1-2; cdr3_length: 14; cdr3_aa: ASSPNLQGANYGYT
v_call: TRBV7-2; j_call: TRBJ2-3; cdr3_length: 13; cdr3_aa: ASSLRADRTDTQY
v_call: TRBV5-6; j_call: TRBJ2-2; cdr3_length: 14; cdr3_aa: ASSSLGSGGTGELF
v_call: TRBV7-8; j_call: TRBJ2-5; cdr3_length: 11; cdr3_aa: ASSLGGQETQY
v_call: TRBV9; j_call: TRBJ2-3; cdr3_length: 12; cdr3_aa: ASSVGEGTDTQY
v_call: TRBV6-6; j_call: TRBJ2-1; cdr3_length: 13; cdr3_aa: ASSPPGSSYNEQF
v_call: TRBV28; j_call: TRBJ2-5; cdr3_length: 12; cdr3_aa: ASRLAGEGETQY
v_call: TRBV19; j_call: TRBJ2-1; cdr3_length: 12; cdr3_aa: ASHGGRDYNEQF
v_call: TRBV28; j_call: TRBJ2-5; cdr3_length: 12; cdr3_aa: ASSTSGSQETQY
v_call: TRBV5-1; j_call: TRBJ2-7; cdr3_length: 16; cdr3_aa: ASSPTRTSGTWTYEQY
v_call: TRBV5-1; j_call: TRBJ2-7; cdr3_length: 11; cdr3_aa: ASSSGGAYEQY
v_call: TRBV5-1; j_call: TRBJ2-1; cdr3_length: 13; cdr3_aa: ASSSGNSRDNEQF
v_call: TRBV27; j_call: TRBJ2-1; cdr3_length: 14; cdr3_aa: ASSFSALRGTDEQF
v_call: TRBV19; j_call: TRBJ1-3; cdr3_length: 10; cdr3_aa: AAGGSGNTIY
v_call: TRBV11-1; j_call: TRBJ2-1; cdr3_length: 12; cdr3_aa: ASSSRSSYNEQF
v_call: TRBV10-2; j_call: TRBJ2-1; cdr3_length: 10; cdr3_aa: ASSNGLSEQF
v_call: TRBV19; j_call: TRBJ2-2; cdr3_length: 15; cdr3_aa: ASSGLAGGPDTGELF
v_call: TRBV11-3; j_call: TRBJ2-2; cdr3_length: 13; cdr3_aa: ASSLQGLNTGELF
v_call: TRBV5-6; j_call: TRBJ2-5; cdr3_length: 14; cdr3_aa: ASSLRGLAGRETQY
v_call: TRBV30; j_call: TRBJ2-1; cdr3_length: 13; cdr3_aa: AWTWTARGYNEQF
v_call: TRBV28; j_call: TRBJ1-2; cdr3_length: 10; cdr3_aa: ASNLINYGYT
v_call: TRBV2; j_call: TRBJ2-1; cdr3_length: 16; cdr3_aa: ASSEGTLFTGENNEQF
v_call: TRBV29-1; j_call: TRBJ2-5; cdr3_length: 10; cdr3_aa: SGGLAEETQY
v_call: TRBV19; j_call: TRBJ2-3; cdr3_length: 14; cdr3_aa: ASSTLRGIGTDTQY
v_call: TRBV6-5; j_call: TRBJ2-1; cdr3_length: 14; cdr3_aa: ASSYFTGGRTNEQF
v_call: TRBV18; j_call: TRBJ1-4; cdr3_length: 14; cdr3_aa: ASSPRGQTFDEKLF
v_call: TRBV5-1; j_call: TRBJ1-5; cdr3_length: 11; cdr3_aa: ASSLMGNQPQH
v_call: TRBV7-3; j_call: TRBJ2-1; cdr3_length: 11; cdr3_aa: ASSLGTSSEQF
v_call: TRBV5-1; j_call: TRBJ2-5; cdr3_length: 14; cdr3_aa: ASSFVSTGGGVNQY